The entry below describes one T cell receptor beta chain. The antigen is unknown. Produced via immunoSEQ multiplex PCR; TCRdb's table is partial and in-frame only. The data contain just over 95,000 clones, around nine tenths of them singletons. Germline trimming cut 2 bases from V and 0 bases from J; bases unmatched to any gene: 9. Germline V CDR1 and CDR2: MNHNS, SASEGT. The CDR3 is 18 residues long. These data come from a study of graft-versus-host responses after intestinal transplantation. The sample here was unstimulated CD4+ T cells sorted from spleen or lymph node cells, taken before intestinal transplant. J is TRBJ2-5 and V is TRBV6-1; TRBD2 aligns across 10 bases. This TCR came from a human donor who received an intestinal transplant. For the CDR3, the DNA is TGTGCCAGCAGTGAAAGGGCTAGCGGGGGCCAAAACCAAGAGACCCAGTACTTC. It encodes CASSERASGGQNQETQYF.